This T cell receptor (beta chain) derives from a study of molecular identifiers for immune sequencing clone quantification. The study, taken as a whole, reports: Among approximately 1 million naive cells, as was reported, spiked Jurkat TCR RNA from one cell was detectable.

There are 15 residues in the CDR3. CDR1 and CDR2 from the germline V gene are LNHDA and SQIVND (reference sequence). Preparation of the bulk TCR libraries relied on previously described methods and listed TCR primers. Via MiXCR, TCRdb re-called the PCR reads, giving one row per CDR3 protein. In the table there are about half a million distinct CDR3 sequences, roughly 23% of which are singletons. As for this clonotype: The antigen is undetermined. The germline gene is not matched at one end of the junction; a read error may be the cause.

For naive CD8 T cells, sorting used the CD8+CD4-CCR7+CD45RA+ phenotype. V gene TRBV19 combines with J gene TRBJ2-7, with 12 bases that match TRBD2. The sequence was obtained from a human donor in good health. Some libraries in this study had Jurkat cell RNA spiked in. The specimen was naive CD8+ T cells from blood, with Jurkat cell RNA spiked in. Subset of the sample: FACS-sorted CD8+CD4-CCR7+CD45RA+ naive T cells. CDR3 protein: CACRPNQGLAGEQYF. The CDR3 coding sequence is TGTGCCTGTAGGCCCAACCAAGGACTAGCGGGGGAGCAGTACTTC.